One sample yielded the 12 T cell receptor beta chains listed below, sequenced in a study of blood T cell repertoires in COVID-19 (dated by TCRdb to about 2020). Libraries were built with the immunoSEQ multiplex PCR assay. TCRdb took over this immuneACCESS table, retaining in-frame rearrangements with V and J assigned. Such tables are incomplete; in checked studies, under half of the missing clones stem from an unresolved V gene, and the remainder is unexplained. The sample table holds approximately 360,000 clones, of which roughly 90% were seen once. The top ten clones comprise 1% to 1.5% of the sample. The material sequenced was peripheral blood. These receptors all come from a man in his forties with acute or convalescent COVID-19.

The chain links TRBV28 to TRBJ2-3; 7 nucleotides agree with TRBD1. This CDR3 comprises 18 residues. The germline V gene encodes CDR1 MDHEN and CDR2 SYDVKM. CDR3 DNA: TGTACCACCTACCCCGCCGGGGACAGTCGGGTCTCCATGAATACGCAGTATTTT. The encoded protein is CTTYPAGDSRVSMNTQYF. Looking up the rest from reference TRBV28 and TRBJ2-3 gives the full variable domain: DVKVTQSSRYLVKRTGEKVFLECVQDMDHENMFWYRQDPGLGLRLIYFSYDVKMKEKGDIPEGYSVSREKKERFSLILESASTNQTSMYLCTTYPAGDSRVSMNTQYFGPGTRLTVL.

The V and J genes are TRBV28 and TRBJ2-5; TRBD2 agrees at 9 bases. Looked up from germline, CDR1 is MDHEN and CDR2 is SYDVKM. This CDR3 has 13 residues. The V and J ends lost 9 bases and 4 bases, in that order; junction bases with no gene match: 6. The CDR3 region has the DNA TGTGCCAGGGGTAGCGGGAGTACAGAGACCCAGTACTTC. Translation: CARGSGSTETQYF.

V gene TRBV28 combines with J gene TRBJ1-6; D unresolved. The germline gives CDR1 MDHEN, CDR2 SYDVKM. Trimming stripped 0 bases from V and 4 bases from J, with 10 bases between. This CDR3 spans 16 amino acids. Here the CDR3 DNA reads TGTGCCAGCAGTTTATGGGGCAGGACTTATAATTCACCCCTCCACTTT. Its protein is CASSLWGRTYNSPLHF.

The gene calls are TRBV29-1 and TRBJ2-2, with 7 bases aligning to TRBD2. Germline loops: CDR1 SQVTM, CDR2 ANQGSEA. J lost 6 bases, V lost 4 bases, and 2 bases had no gene match. The CDR3 spans 12 residues. CDR3 loop: CSVGRGAGELFF. For the CDR3, the DNA is TGCAGCGTTGGACGGGGGGCCGGGGAGCTGTTTTTT.

This rearrangement joins TRBV6-5 to TRBJ1-3; D perhaps matches TRBD1 (5 bases). Trimming took 6 bases from V and 0 from J, leaving 9 bases between them. Germline CDR1 is MNHEY and CDR2 is SVGAGI. The CDR3 runs 14 residues. Written as DNA, the CDR3 is TGTGCCAGCAGCCAAGGGGTCTCTGGAAACACCATATATTTT. Encoded protein: CASSQGVSGNTIYF.

The chain links TRBV7-2 to TRBJ1-2, with 10 bases fitting TRBD1. Looked up from germline, CDR1 is SGHTA and CDR2 is FQGNSA. There are 16 residues in the CDR3. Trimming took 1 base from V and 4 from J; bases not matched to a gene: 6. The CDR3 DNA reads as TGTGCCAGCAGCTTAGGATTTGGGACAGGGGCCTATGGCTACACCTTC. Translated: CASSLGFGTGAYGYTF.

This rearrangement joins TRBV7-9 to TRBJ2-2, with a possible D match to TRBD1 (6 bases). The CDR3 covers 16 residues. Trimming stripped 4 bases from V and 0 bases from J, with 12 bases between. The germline V gene encodes CDR1 SEHNR and CDR2 FQNEAQ (reference sequence). The CDR3 sequence is CASSSPTGANTGELFF. CDR3 coding DNA: TGTGCCAGCAGCTCCCCGACAGGAGCGAACACCGGGGAGCTGTTTTTT.

This chain connects TRBV15 to TRBJ2-1, with D possibly being TRBD2 (6 bases). Between the trimmed V and J ends, which lost 5 bases and 1 base, there was a span of 12 bases. The CDR3 is 15 residues long. The V gene's germline CDR1 is LNHNV and CDR2 YYDKDF (reference sequence). CDR3 region: CATSRGRGSYNEQFF. As DNA, the CDR3 is TGTGCCACCAGCCGGGGCCGGGGGTCCTACAATGAGCAGTTCTTC.

V is TRBV27 and J is TRBJ2-1; 9 bases are shared with TRBD2. V shed 7 bases, J shed 2 bases, and the junction held 3 bases outside the gene matches. This CDR3 contains 14 residues. CDR1 and CDR2 (germline): MNHEY, SMNVEV (reference sequence). The CDR3 sequence: CASKASGAYNEQFF. The CDR3 DNA is TGTGCCAGCAAGGCTAGCGGGGCCTACAATGAGCAGTTCTTC.

CDR3 bases: TGTGCCAGCAGTTTTGGTGGAGCAACTAATGAAAAACTGTTTTTT. This encodes CASSFGGATNEKLFF. The chain links TRBV28 to TRBJ1-4, with D unresolved. Trimming took 3 bases from V and 0 from J, leaving 8 bases between them. This CDR3 has 15 amino acids. Germline CDR1 and CDR2: MDHEN and SYDVKM.

This sequence joins TRBV28 and TRBJ1-2, with D possibly being TRBD1 (5 bases). V lost 4 bases and J lost 4, with 16 bases in between. The CDR3 has 15 residues. CDR1 is MDHEN and CDR2 is SYDVKM in the germline V gene. This chain's CDR3 is CASSYPSREPYGYTF. Here the CDR3 DNA reads TGTGCCAGCAGTTACCCCTCCAGGGAACCCTATGGCTACACCTTC.

V usage is TRBV15 and J usage is TRBJ1-2; D unresolved. Trimming removed 5 bases from V and 4 bases from J, with 14 bases in between. This CDR3 region has 14 residues. Germline V CDR1 and CDR2: LNHNV, YYDKDF (reference sequence). For the CDR3, the DNA is TGTGCCACCAGCCCAGGTCGGGGTCTCTATGGCTACACCTTC. This sequence encodes CATSPGRGLYGYTF. The full variable domain, with the rest looked up from reference TRBV15 and TRBJ1-2, is DAMVIQNPRYQVTQFGKPVTLSCSQTLNHNVMYWYQQKSSQAPKLLFHYYDKDFNNEADTPDNFQSRRPNTSFCFLDIRSPGLGDTAMYLCATSPGRGLYGYTFGSGTRLTVV.